Shown below are 11 T cell receptor beta chains from a single sample sequenced in a study of human T cells and chemical hapten exposure. Time point here: patch test 1, 2 weeks after DPC sensitization. The treatment: therapeutic diphenylcyclopropenone sensitization with weekly scalp DPC. MiXCR was run by TCRdb on the RACE reads, yielding one entry per CDR3 protein. The data contain 75,000 to 90,000 distinct CDR3 sequences, approximately 10% of them singletons. Sequencing used whole blood, obtained in connection with sensitization to the hapten diphenylcyclopropenone (DPC). These receptors were collected from a woman aged 55-75 years with alopecia areata. Some clones in this sample may be carry-over from other donors' samples.

This clonotype has a count of ten or more. The rearrangement joins TRBV6-2 or TRBV6-3 to TRBJ2-3; D call uncertain. The V end was cut by 0 bases, the J end by 4 bases, with 8 bases between. The V gene's germline CDR1 is MNHEY and CDR2 SVGEGT. The CDR3 has 14 residues. DNA of the CDR3: TGTGCCAGCAGTTACTCAAAGGGCCCAGATACGCAGTATTTT. Its protein is CASSYSKGPDTQYF.

This clonotype occurred many times. The V call is TRBV5-4, the J call TRBJ2-2, with D unclear. The CDR3 loop spans 16 amino acids. Germline V gene data show CDR1 as SGHNT and CDR2 as YYREEE (reference sequence). Trimming removed 0 bases from V and 1 base from J, with 10 bases in between. The CDR3 spells CASSLASSWNTGELFF. The DNA of the CDR3 is TGTGCCAGCAGCTTGGCTTCTTCATGGAACACCGGGGAGCTGTTTTTT.

This sequence joins TRBV20-1 and TRBJ1-2; D might be TRBD1 (5 bases). The CDR3 runs 13 residues. Germline V gene data show CDR1 as DFQATT and CDR2 as SNEGSKA (reference sequence). Trimming pared 6 bases from V and 4 bases from J, leaving 15 bases between. The CDR3 DNA is TGCAGTGCCAGGATTTTCGGGGGCTATGGCTACACCTTC. This gives the protein CSARIFGGYGYTF.

Many counts were recorded for this clonotype. The chain couples TRBV6-5 to TRBJ2-7, with D tentatively TRBD1 (5 bases). Germline V lookup: CDR1 MNHEY, CDR2 SVGAGI. The CDR3 consists of 15 residues. Trimming removed 4 bases from V and 2 bases from J, with 15 bases in between. CDR3 sequence reads: CASSSDDRAPYEQYF. As DNA, the CDR3 is TGTGCCAGCAGTTCCGACGACAGAGCCCCCTACGAGCAGTACTTC.

This clonotype was observed a handful of times. V gene TRBV5-1 combines with J gene TRBJ1-1; 8 bases are shared with TRBD1. J lost 5 bases, V lost 3 bases, and 12 bases had no gene match. The CDR3 length is 16 residues. Germline CDR1 reads SGHRS; CDR2 reads YFSETQ. The CDR3 DNA is TGCGCCAGCAGCTACCAGACAGGGGCGGAATGGACTGAAGCTTTCTTT. It encodes CASSYQTGAEWTEAFF.

In this sample, this clonotype turned up a few times. The chain carries TRBV5-1 and TRBJ2-2; 9 bases are shared with TRBD1. The CDR3 runs 17 residues. Trimming cost V 4 bases and J 1 base; bases outside gene matches: 8. Germline values: CDR1 SGHRS, CDR2 YFSETQ. This CDR3 reads CASSRRDRDRNTGELFF. The CDR3 DNA follows: TGCGCCAGCAGCCGGCGGGACAGGGATAGGAACACCGGGGAGCTGTTTTTT.

This clonotype has at least ten counts. The V gene is TRBV3-1, the J gene TRBJ1-2; D unresolved. Deletions cut 1 base from V and 8 bases from J, with 17 bases between. This CDR3 is built from 15 residues. Germline values: CDR1 LGHDT, CDR2 YNNKEL (reference sequence). The CDR3 coding sequence is TGTGCCAGCAGCCAAGCCGGTACTGCGGCGGGCGGCTACACCTTC. Translating it yields CASSQAGTAAGGYTF.

The chain couples TRBV7-8 to TRBJ1-1; 7 bases match TRBD1. Germline V gene lookup returns CDR1 SGHVS and CDR2 FQNEAQ. The CDR3 runs to 14 residues. Unmatched junction bases numbered 7, after V lost 3 bases and J lost 6 bases. The CDR3 spells CASSFRQGNSEAFF. In DNA form, the CDR3 reads TGTGCCAGCAGCTTCCGACAGGGAAACTCTGAAGCTTTCTTT.

This clonotype showed up many times. The V gene is TRBV30, the J gene TRBJ2-5; either TRBD1 or TRBD2 may fit D (5 bases each). The length of the CDR3 is 12 residues. Trimming took 1 base from V and 5 from J, leaving 8 bases between them. Looked up from germline, CDR1 is GTSNPN and CDR2 is SVGIG (reference sequence). As DNA, the CDR3 is TGTGCCTGGAGTGGAGGGGTGGAGACCCAGTACTTC. Protein product: CAWSGGVETQYF.

This clonotype was seen ten or more times. The rearrangement joins TRBV6-5 to TRBJ2-2; tentatively, D is TRBD2 (6 bases). The CDR3 length is 18 residues. Looked up from germline, CDR1 is MNHEY and CDR2 is SVGAGI. Trimming pared 7 bases from V and 4 bases from J, leaving 25 bases between. The CDR3 DNA reads TGTGCCAGCACCGGGAGCCAAACGTGGGAGTCGAGCACCGGGGAGCTGTTTTTT. Its translation is CASTGSQTWESSTGELFF.

This clonotype was seen a handful of times. This sequence joins TRBV28 and TRBJ2-5; TRBD2 matches at 10 bases. The V segment lost 4 bases and the J segment 2 bases; nucleotides outside the gene matches: 7. Germline CDR1 MDHEN, CDR2 SYDVKM. The CDR3 has 16 amino acids. CDR3: CASSYAGLAEQETQYF. The CDR3, as DNA: TGTGCCAGCAGTTACGCTGGACTAGCGGAGCAAGAGACCCAGTACTTC. Combining the CDR3 with reference TRBV28 and TRBJ2-5 gives the whole variable domain DVKVTQSSRYLVKRTGEKVFLECVQDMDHENMFWYRQDPGLGLRLIYFSYDVKMKEKGDIPEGYSVSREKKERFSLILESASTNQTSMYLCASSYAGLAEQETQYFGPGTRLLVL.